One and the same sample provided the 7 T cell receptor beta chains below, sequenced in a study of identical twins. Each CDR3 protein gets one entry after TCRdb re-called the 5' RACE reads with MiXCR. This table holds about 520,000 distinct CDR3 sequences, approximately 22% found once. The same sample was also studied in work on T cells expressing NK-cell markers.

Sequencing used CD4+ T cells sorted from blood. All receptors derive from a woman aged 18-35 years in good health.

The rearrangement joins TRBV20-1 to TRBJ1-1; perhaps TRBD1 as D (5 bases). Germline CDR1 reads DFQATT; CDR2 reads SNEGSKA (reference sequence). Trimming pared 6 bases from V and 2 bases from J, leaving 13 bases between. This CDR3 comprises 13 residues. In DNA form, the CDR3 reads TGCAGTGCCATGCCCGGGACCAACACTGAAGCTTTCTTT. Protein: CSAMPGTNTEAFF.

The CDR3 protein is CASTRGARDTETQYF. The CDR3 DNA reads TGTGCCAGCACTCGGGGGGCCCGGGATACAGAGACCCAGTACTTC. This chain connects TRBV7-6 to TRBJ2-5; D may be TRBD2 (7 bases). V was clipped by 7 bases and J by 4 bases, with 19 bases between them. CDR3 size: 15 residues. Germline CDR1 is SGHVS and CDR2 is FNYEAQ. Filled out from reference TRBV7-6 and TRBJ2-5, the complete variable domain reads GAGVSQSPRYKVTKRGQDVALRCDPISGHVSLYWYRQALGQGPEFLTYFNYEAQQDKSGLPNDRFSAERPEGSISTLTIQRTEQRDSAMYRCASTRGARDTETQYFGPGTRLLVL.

This clonotype turned up a few times. The V and J genes are TRBV6-5 and TRBJ2-5; no firm D call. The CDR3 length is 16 residues. Trimming shortened V by 0 bases and J by 5 bases, and 16 bases separated the two germline ends. Germline assignment: CDR1 MNHEY and CDR2 SVGAGI. The CDR3 here is CASSYSIHRRPETQYF. DNA of the CDR3: TGTGCCAGCAGTTACTCTATTCACCGAAGACCGGAGACCCAGTACTTC.

This clonotype was seen a handful of times. The chain has TRBV10-3 and TRBJ2-7; D uncertain. V dropped 5 bases and J dropped 6 bases, with 8 bases sitting between them. There are 11 residues in the CDR3. Germline CDR1 is ENHRY and CDR2 is SYGVKD. The CDR3 sequence: CAISSWGEQYF. The CDR3 DNA reads TGTGCCATCAGTTCCTGGGGCGAGCAGTACTTC.

This chain links TRBV7-2 with TRBJ2-3; unclear D gene. In germline, CDR1 is SGHTA, CDR2 FQGNSA. The ends were cut back, 1 base at V and 10 bases at J, with 6 bases in the middle. The CDR3 runs 11 residues. CDR3 protein: CASSLGLAQYF. The CDR3 DNA reads TGTGCCAGCAGCTTAGGTCTTGCGCAGTATTTT.

The rearrangement links TRBV6-2 or TRBV6-3 to TRBJ1-1; 8 nucleotides line up with TRBD1. CDR3 size: 14 residues. V gave up 6 bases and J gave up 6 bases; unmatched junction bases: 9. Germline loops: CDR1 MNHEY, CDR2 SVGEGT. CDR3 amino acids: CASRGQGESAEAFF. CDR3 coding DNA: TGTGCCAGCAGAGGACAGGGAGAATCGGCTGAAGCTTTCTTT.

The chain couples TRBV12-3 or TRBV12-4 to TRBJ2-7; D perhaps matches TRBD2 (7 bases). This CDR3 has 15 amino acids. The V and J ends lost 3 bases and 2 bases respectively, with 14 bases between them. CDR3 coding DNA: TGTGCCAGCAGTTTGGGGGGGCGGGCAACCTACGAGCAGTACTTC. It yields the protein CASSLGGRATYEQYF.